These 9 T cell receptor beta chains originate from one sample sequenced in a study of blood T cell repertoires in COVID-19. TCRdb keeps only in-frame clones here, not all; method: immunoSEQ multiplex PCR. The data contain some 190,000 clones, 75% to 85% of them singletons. The sample consisted of PBMCs or T cells enriched from blood (not recorded which). These receptor sequences come from a woman in her 50s with acute COVID-19.

The chain joins TRBV10-3 to TRBJ2-1, with 10 bases identical to TRBD1. The CDR3 runs 16 residues. V gave up 6 bases and J gave up 12 bases; unmatched junction bases: 17. CDR1 is ENHRY and CDR2 is SYGVKD in the germline V gene. Written as DNA, the CDR3 is TGTGCCATCAGGGAGACAGGGGGCTTAGTCCCGTTGGGGCAGTTCTTC. This sequence encodes CAIRETGGLVPLGQFF.

CDR3 coding DNA: TGTGCCAGCAGCCCTGAGGGACAGGGGAATCAAGAGACCCAGTACTTC. Translation: CASSPEGQGNQETQYF. The J gene is TRBJ2-5, the V gene TRBV28; TRBD1 agrees at 10 bases. The CDR3 has 16 residues. In germline, CDR1 is MDHEN, CDR2 SYDVKM. V trimming: 6 bases; J trimming: 2 bases; junction bases outside the gene matches: 9.

The J gene is TRBJ1-5, the V gene TRBV5-6; 8 bases match TRBD1. J gave up 6 bases and V 6 bases, and 8 bases lay outside the gene matches. CDR1 is SGHDT and CDR2 is YYEEEE in the germline V gene. This CDR3 comprises 14 residues. Here the CDR3 reads CASTIGQGAQPQHF. Here the CDR3 DNA reads TGTGCCAGCACCATAGGGCAGGGGGCTCAGCCCCAGCATTTT.

The chain uses TRBV6-5 and TRBJ2-1, with TRBD1 matching 7 bases. Trimming cost V 6 bases and J 4 bases; bases outside gene matches: 9. The CDR3 is 15 amino acids. Germline V gene lookup returns CDR1 MNHEY and CDR2 SVGAGI. In DNA form, the CDR3 reads TGTGCCAGCAGGTCCGACAGGGTGAGGTACAATGAGCAGTTCTTC. It encodes CASRSDRVRYNEQFF.

V gene TRBV6-2 or TRBV6-3 combines with J gene TRBJ1-5; D not resolved. Trimming left V 6 bases short and J 7 bases short, with 10 bases between. This CDR3 comprises 12 residues. The germline V gene has CDR1 MNHEY and CDR2 SVGEGT. The CDR3 sequence: CASSLISQPQHF. CDR3 coding DNA: TGTGCCAGCAGCCTTATATCCCAGCCCCAGCATTTT.

This chain links TRBV29-1 with TRBJ1-2, with 9 bases matching TRBD1. CDR3 length: 14 amino acids. The germline gives CDR1 SQVTM, CDR2 ANQGSEA. Germline trimming cut 7 bases from V and 2 bases from J; bases unmatched to any gene: 8. The CDR3 DNA reads TGCAGCGGTCGGACAGGGGAAAAAAACTATGGCTACACCTTC. It yields the protein CSGRTGEKNYGYTF. Filled out from reference TRBV29-1 and TRBJ1-2, the complete variable domain reads SAVISQKPSRDICQRGTSLTIQCQVDSQVTMMFWYRQQPGQSLTLIATANQGSEATYESGFVIDKFPISRPNLTFSTLTVSNMSPEDSSIYLCSGRTGEKNYGYTFGSGTRLTVV.

V and J are TRBV24-1 and TRBJ2-5; 10 bases map to TRBD1. The CDR3 has 15 residues. V was clipped by 3 bases and J by 3 bases; unmatched bases: 3. Germline CDR1 is KGHDR and CDR2 is SFDVKD. CDR3 DNA: TGTGCCACCAGTGATCGCGGGACAGGGGAAGAGACCCAGTACTTC. Amino acids: CATSDRGTGEETQYF.

The rearrangement uses TRBV9 and TRBJ1-4, with a weak D call TRBD1 (5 bases). CDR3 size: 15 residues. The germline V and J ends were trimmed by 4 bases and 3 bases, with 13 bases remaining between them. The V gene's germline CDR1 is SGDLS and CDR2 YYNGEE. The CDR3 DNA follows: TGTGCCAGCAGCCGTGCATGGGGGGCTAATGAAAAACTGTTTTTT. This codes for CASSRAWGANEKLFF.

CDR3 in amino acids: CASSLSTGLSRDEKLFF. The CDR3 region has the DNA TGTGCCAGCAGCTTATCTACAGGGTTGAGCAGGGATGAAAAACTGTTTTTT. The chain uses TRBV7-8 and TRBJ1-4, with TRBD1 as a possible D gene (6 bases). Germline V gene data show CDR1 as SGHVS and CDR2 as FQNEAQ. V lost 2 bases, J lost 6 bases, and 19 bases lay in between. The CDR3 is made up of 17 amino acids.